Presented here are 4 T cell receptor beta chains from one specimen sequenced in a study of T cell repertoires in cytomegalovirus infection. TCRdb reanalysed the reads using MiXCR and keeps one entry per CDR3 protein. Of about 830,000 distinct CDR3 sequences detected, approximately 32% appear once; the ten largest clones hold around 11%. These receptors' antigens are unknown. The material was cultured CD8+ T cells from PBMCs, obtained from culture after CMV antigen stimulation. Every receptor here comes from a human donor in good health (CMV status not recorded). Some clones in this sample may be carry-over from other donors' samples.

This clonotype was counted many times. The chain links TRBV7-6 to TRBJ1-1; D call uncertain. CDR3 length equals 13 residues. Germline V gene lookup returns CDR1 SGHVS and CDR2 FNYEAQ. The germline V and J ends were trimmed by 2 bases and 1 base, with 5 bases remaining between them. The CDR3 reads CASSLTGNTEAFF. The CDR3 bases are TGTGCCAGCAGCTTAACTGGGAACACTGAAGCTTTCTTT.

The chain employs TRBV2 and TRBJ2-7; perhaps TRBD2 as D (5 bases). This CDR3 is built from 13 residues. The V end lost 6 bases, the J end lost 3 bases, and 12 bases lay between the germline ends. Germline V lookup: CDR1 SNHLY, CDR2 FYNNEI. This CDR3 reads CASRIPGDYEQYF. DNA for the CDR3: TGTGCCAGCAGAATCCCCGGGGACTACGAGCAGTACTTC. Full variable domain (remainder filled in from reference TRBV2 and TRBJ2-7): EPEVTQTPSHQVTQMGQEVILRCVPISNHLYFYWYRQILGQKVEFLVSFYNNEISEKSEIFDDQFSVERPDGSNFTLKIRSTKLEDSAMYFCASRIPGDYEQYFGPGTRLTVT.

The rearrangement uses TRBV2 and TRBJ1-6, with a weak D call TRBD1 (5 bases). This CDR3 has 15 amino acids. In germline, CDR1 is SNHLY, CDR2 FYNNEI. The V end was cut by 7 bases, the J end by 4 bases, with 14 bases between. CDR3 region: CASTVEQGYNSPLHF. In nucleotides, the CDR3 is TGTGCCAGCACCGTTGAGCAGGGTTATAATTCACCCCTCCACTTT.

The genes are TRBV6-2 or TRBV6-3 and TRBJ2-7; D may be TRBD2 (5 bases). Between the trimmed V and J ends, which lost 2 bases and 4 bases, there was a span of 9 bases. Germline CDR1 reads MNHEY; CDR2 reads SVGEGT. The CDR3 consists of 13 residues. CDR3 coding DNA: TGTGCCAGCAGTTACAGAGGGTATTACGAGCAGTACGTC. Translating gives CASSYRGYYEQYV.